This T cell receptor beta chain was identified during a study of blood T cell repertoires in COVID-19. Looked up from germline, CDR1 is MNHEY and CDR2 is SVGEGT. Trimming pared 2 bases from V and 5 bases from J, leaving 12 bases between. The length of the CDR3 is 15 residues. Only in-frame clones appear in the TCRdb table, and some are missing; sequencing was by immunoSEQ multiplex PCR. The sample has around 150,000 clones, about three quarters seen once. This sequence was found in a middle-aged man with acute or convalescent COVID-19. This chain uses TRBV6-2 or TRBV6-3 with TRBJ2-2, with D perhaps matching TRBD2 (7 bases). The sequenced material came from peripheral blood. The CDR3 loop reads CASSYGGGLTGELFF. Here the CDR3 DNA reads TGTGCCAGCAGTTACGGGGGGGGCCTAACCGGGGAGCTGTTTTTT.